Listed here are 30 T cell receptor beta chains from one sample, sequenced in a study of neurological immune-mediated disorders (dated by TCRdb to between 2018 and 2021). The library was made by 5' RACE. Sequencing took place on an Illumina HiSeq 2500. The raw public data were reprocessed by TCRdb itself: fastp quality trimming at Q25, MiXCR clonotype calling, in-frame beta chains only. Every distinct CDR3 protein forms one entry, paired with its most common genes and DNA. This sample gives approximately 10,000 distinct CDR3 sequences in total; about 21% of them show up just once. The ten most abundant clones make up around 50% of the sample. Sequencing was done on a sample of CD8+ T cells from blood. The receptor source for this set is a woman between 55 and 75 years old with HTLV-1-associated myelopathy (HAM/TSP).

A remark on this clonotype: The junction shows a germline mismatch at one end, possibly a read error. The gene calls are TRBV20-1 and TRBJ1-5; D not resolved. Germline assignment: CDR1 DFQATT and CDR2 SNEGSKA (reference sequence). The CDR3 length is 14 residues. This CDR3 reads CSATRDLSNQTQHF. DNA of the CDR3: TGTAGTGCTACCCGCGACCTTAGCAATCAGACCCAGCATTTT.

This clonotype was recorded at least ten times. The V and J genes are TRBV11-2 and TRBJ2-7; D possibly matches TRBD1 or TRBD2 (5 bases each). The germline V and J ends were trimmed by 1 base and 5 bases, with 15 bases remaining between them. Per germline, CDR1 SGHAT and CDR2 FQNNGV. The CDR3 extends over 15 amino acids. The CDR3 here is CASSLGGRRVDEQYF. Here the CDR3 DNA reads TGTGCCAGCAGCTTAGGGGGACGGCGGGTGGACGAGCAGTACTTC.

This clonotype is categorized as medium-sized (0.01 to 0.1%). The gene calls are TRBV9 and TRBJ2-3; 8 bases are shared with TRBD2. The length of the CDR3 is 16 residues. V gave up 3 bases and J gave up 2 bases; unmatched junction bases: 8. The germline V gene has CDR1 SGDLS and CDR2 YYNGEE. The CDR3 loop reads CASSDRGGLLTDTQYF. The CDR3 DNA reads TGTGCCAGCAGCGACCGGGGGGGCCTCCTCACAGATACGCAGTATTTT. The complete variable domain, with remaining parts taken from reference TRBV9 and TRBJ2-3, reads DSGVTQTPKHLITATGQRVTLRCSPRSGDLSVYWYQQSLDQGLQFLIQYYNGEERAKGNILERFSAQQFPDLHSELNLSSLELGDSALYFCASSDRGGLLTDTQYFGPGTRLTVL.

This clonotype has a count of ten or more. This rearrangement joins TRBV7-9 to TRBJ1-2, with D unclear. Germline lookup yields CDR1 SEHNR and CDR2 FQNEAQ (reference sequence). Trimming pared 2 bases from V and 1 base from J, leaving 11 bases between. The CDR3 runs 15 residues. CDR3 sequence reads: CASSLIQGGNYGYTF. CDR3 coding DNA: TGTGCCAGCAGCTTAATCCAAGGTGGTAACTATGGCTACACCTTC. The full variable domain, with the rest looked up from reference TRBV7-9 and TRBJ1-2, is DTGVSQNPRHKITKRGQNVTFRCDPISEHNRLYWYRQTLGQGPEFLTYFQNEAQLEKSRLLSDRFSAERPKGSFSTLEIQRTEQGDSAMYLCASSLIQGGNYGYTFGSGTRLTVV.

The rearrangement joins TRBV5-5 to TRBJ2-4; 9 bases agree with TRBD1. Germline V gene lookup returns CDR1 SGHKS and CDR2 YYEKEE (reference sequence). The CDR3 is 12 residues long. Trimming cost V 2 bases and J 11 bases; bases outside gene matches: 2. This CDR3 reads CASSLDRGVQYF. The CDR3 DNA reads as TGTGCCAGCAGCTTAGACAGGGGGGTTCAGTACTTC.

A note on this clonotype: At one end the junction does not follow the germline gene, possibly because of a read error. The rearrangement joins TRBV20-1 to TRBJ2-3; 9 bases map to TRBD2. This CDR3 spans 15 amino acids. CDR1 is DFQATT and CDR2 is SNEGSKA in the germline V gene (reference sequence). CDR3 bases: TGCAGTGCCTCAGATAGCGGGGGCGGAACAGATACACAGTATTTT. Its protein product is CSASDSGGGTDTQYF.

This clonotype has a count of ten or more. J is TRBJ2-7 and V is TRBV5-1; D gene unclear. Deletions cut 5 bases from V and 1 base from J, with 10 bases between. CDR1 is SGHRS and CDR2 is YFSETQ in the germline V gene. CDR3 size: 13 residues. CDR3 amino acids: CASSGSPSYEQYF. The CDR3 nucleotides read TGCGCCAGCAGTGGGTCCCCTTCCTACGAGCAGTACTTC.

This clonotype was recorded at least ten times. The V call is TRBV19, the J call TRBJ2-7, with 14 bases that match TRBD2. Germline CDR1 LNHDA, CDR2 SQIVND (reference sequence). The CDR3 is made up of 16 amino acids. Trimming removed 3 bases from V and 2 bases from J; junction bases left unmatched: 3. CDR3: CASSILTSGGAYEQYF. DNA for the CDR3: TGTGCCAGTAGTATCCTGACTAGCGGGGGGGCCTACGAGCAGTACTTC.

The chain combines TRBV20-1 with TRBJ2-7; the match to TRBD2 covers 8 bases. The CDR3 spans 13 residues. CDR1 is DFQATT and CDR2 is SNEGSKA in the germline V gene (reference sequence). V shed 5 bases and J 4 bases; nucleotides not matched to a gene: 7. CDR3 in DNA: TGCAGTGCTGGCCTCGGGGGGGCTTACGAGCAGTACTTC. Translation gives CSAGLGGAYEQYF.

This clonotype appeared many times. This sequence joins TRBV7-9 and TRBJ2-6; D is perhaps TRBD1 or TRBD2 (5 bases each). Deletions cut 4 bases from V and 4 bases from J, with 14 bases between. The CDR3 length is 16 residues. Germline CDR1 and CDR2: SEHNR and FQNEAQ (reference sequence). This CDR3 is CASSWWTGAGANVLTF. The CDR3 bases are TGTGCCAGCAGCTGGTGGACCGGGGCCGGGGCCAACGTCCTGACTTTC.

This clonotype was seen ten or more times. V is TRBV5-1 and J is TRBJ2-7, with 12 nucleotides matching TRBD1. The CDR3 consists of 15 residues. Per germline, CDR1 SGHRS and CDR2 YFSETQ. The junction had 7 bases not matched to a gene; V was cut back by 4 bases and J by 5 bases. The CDR3 DNA reads TGCGCCAGCAGCCTAGGGGACAGGGGGCGCGACGAGCAGTACTTC. It encodes CASSLGDRGRDEQYF.

Ten or more counts support this clonotype. This sequence joins TRBV7-8 and TRBJ1-1, with a weak D call TRBD1 (6 bases). The CDR3 has 15 amino acids. CDR1 is SGHVS and CDR2 is FQNEAQ in the germline V gene. Deletions cut 7 bases from V and 5 bases from J, with 20 bases between. The CDR3 DNA reads as TGTGCCAGCACCGACCTAGGGGGATTCGGGACTGAAGCTTTCTTT. It yields the protein CASTDLGGFGTEAFF.

This clonotype came up many times. V is TRBV25-1 and J is TRBJ2-2, with D tentatively TRBD1 or TRBD2 (5 bases each). The CDR3 contains 15 residues. V shed 0 bases and J shed 7 bases, with 12 bases lying between them. CDR1 and CDR2 (germline): MGHDK, SYGVNS. In DNA form, the CDR3 reads TGTGCCAGCAGTGAATATGAGGGGCCCGGCGGGGAGCTGTTTTTT. Its translation is CASSEYEGPGGELFF.

This clonotype was seen at least ten times. This chain uses TRBV7-8 with TRBJ2-6; tentatively, D is TRBD1 (5 bases). The CDR3 runs 18 residues. Per germline, CDR1 SGHVS and CDR2 FQNEAQ. V shed 1 base and J shed 0 bases, with 13 bases lying between them. The CDR3 sequence: CASSLVAGIISGANVLTF. The CDR3 bases are TGTGCCAGCAGCTTAGTGGCAGGGATTATCTCTGGGGCCAACGTCCTGACTTTC. Drawing the rest from reference TRBV7-8 and TRBJ2-6, the complete variable domain is GAGVSQSPRYKVAKRGQDVALRCDPISGHVSLFWYQQALGQGPEFLTYFQNEAQLDKSGLPSDRFFAERPEGSVSTLKIQRTQQEDSAVYLCASSLVAGIISGANVLTFGAGSRLTVL.

This clonotype has ten or more counts. This sequence joins TRBV5-1 and TRBJ2-7; 9 bases agree with TRBD1. The CDR3 consists of 18 residues. Germline trimming cut 2 bases from V and 0 bases from J; bases unmatched to any gene: 12. Per the germline V gene, CDR1 is SGHRS and CDR2 is YFSETQ. This chain's CDR3 is CASSFNRDREIPSYEQYF. CDR3 DNA: TGCGCCAGCAGCTTCAACCGGGACAGGGAGATTCCCTCCTACGAGCAGTACTTC.

This clonotype was detected many times. The chain joins TRBV18 to TRBJ2-7, with TRBD2 matching over 8 bases. CDR3 size: 16 residues. CDR1 and CDR2 (germline): KGHSH, LQKENI. With 4 bases clipped from V and 3 bases from J, the junction kept 11 bases outside the gene matches. The CDR3 DNA is TGTGCCAGCTCACGCCCCCGGGGGGGGACCTTCTACGAGCAGTACTTC. Translation: CASSRPRGGTFYEQYF.

This clonotype was seen repeatedly, ten times or more. This chain links TRBV5-1 with TRBJ2-3; D unresolved. The CDR3 sequence is 11 residues long. The ends were cut back, 2 bases at V and 6 bases at J, with 4 bases in the middle. CDR1 and CDR2 from the germline V gene are SGHRS and YFSETQ. CDR3 loop: CASSLVDTQYF. CDR3 nucleotides: TGCGCCAGCAGCTTAGTGGATACGCAGTATTTT.

About this clonotype itself: At one end, the junction sequence differs from germline, possibly due to a read error. This sequence joins TRBV30 and TRBJ1-1, with 7 bases lining up with TRBD1. Looked up from germline, CDR1 is GTSNPN and CDR2 is SVGIG (reference sequence). This CDR3 spans 14 amino acids. Written as DNA, the CDR3 is TGTGCCTGTAGTGTCATAGGGGGCTACACTGAAGCTTTCTTT. Translated, it gives CACSVIGGYTEAFF.

This clonotype was recorded at least ten times. This chain joins TRBV30 and TRBJ2-3, with D possibly TRBD2 on 5 matching bases. Trimming left V 2 bases short and J 1 base short, with 13 bases between. The CDR3 extends over 15 amino acids. The germline V gene has CDR1 GTSNPN and CDR2 SVGIG (reference sequence). Written as DNA, the CDR3 is TGTGCCTGGAGTAGAGGGCGGGCCCGCACAGATACGCAGTATTTT. Its protein is CAWSRGRARTDTQYF. Together with reference TRBV30 and TRBJ2-3, the CDR3 gives the full variable domain: SQTIHQWPATLVQPVGSPLSLECTVEGTSNPNLYWYRQAAGRGLQLLFYSVGIGQISSEVPQNLSASRPQDRQFILSSKKLLLSDSGFYLCAWSRGRARTDTQYFGPGTRLTVL.

This clonotype showed up many times. The chain joins TRBV6-1 to TRBJ1-2; tentative D call: TRBD1 (6 bases). The CDR3 is 14 residues long. The germline V gene encodes CDR1 MNHNS and CDR2 SASEGT. Trimming cost V 5 bases and J 4 bases, with 14 bases left between them. CDR3 protein: CASSRPSGAYGYTF. In DNA, the CDR3 is TGTGCCAGCAGTAGACCTTCAGGGGCCTATGGCTACACCTTC.

At least ten counts were recorded for this clonotype. The rearrangement uses TRBV20-1 and TRBJ2-5, with a tentative D call TRBD2 (6 bases). The length of the CDR3 is 16 residues. V was pared by 3 bases and J by 2 bases, with 19 bases between. Germline CDR1 and CDR2: DFQATT and SNEGSKA (reference sequence). The CDR3 nucleotides are TGCAGTGCTAGTAGGGCGACTAGTAGTCGGCAAGAGACCCAGTACTTC. This gives the protein CSASRATSSRQETQYF.

This clonotype was seen repeatedly, ten times or more. V usage is TRBV5-1 and J usage is TRBJ1-6; D ambiguous. Germline V gene lookup returns CDR1 SGHRS and CDR2 YFSETQ. With 4 bases removed from V and 15 bases from J, the gap between germline ends came to 14 bases. The CDR3 contains 12 residues. DNA of the CDR3: TGCGCCAGCAGCCCGGGAGGGTCTGTCCTCCACTTT. As protein: CASSPGGSVLHF.

This clonotype rates as medium-sized. V gene TRBV14 combines with J gene TRBJ1-1, with TRBD1 matching over 7 bases. J gave up 4 bases and V 3 bases, and 8 bases lay outside the gene matches. The V gene's germline CDR1 is SGHDN and CDR2 FVKESK. The CDR3 is 15 residues long. The CDR3, as DNA: TGTGCCAGCAGCCACCGACAGGGTCAGGTCACTGAAGCTTTCTTT. Its translation: CASSHRQGQVTEAFF.

There are many counts of this clonotype. CDR3 nucleotides: TGTGCCAGCAGCCAATTTAGGGCGAACATCTATGGCTACACCTTC. Its translation: CASSQFRANIYGYTF. The chain combines TRBV14 with TRBJ1-2; no clear D gene. The V end lost 2 bases, the J end lost 4 bases, and 14 bases lay between the germline ends. The CDR3 spans 15 residues. Germline V gene sequence: CDR1 SGHDN, CDR2 FVKESK.

At least ten counts were recorded for this clonotype. The chain uses TRBV12-5 and TRBJ2-5; 7 nucleotides match TRBD2. The CDR3 totals 14 residues. Germline CDR1 LGHNT, CDR2 FRNRAP. Unmatched junction bases numbered 2, after V lost 1 base and J lost 3 bases. The CDR3 is CASGLGLAEETQYF. The CDR3 coding sequence is TGTGCTAGTGGTTTGGGTCTAGCGGAAGAGACCCAGTACTTC.

This clonotype came up many times. The rearrangement links TRBV5-5 to TRBJ1-6, with 11 nucleotides matching TRBD1. CDR1 and CDR2 from the germline V gene are SGHKS and YYEKEE (reference sequence). CDR3 size: 16 residues. The ends lost 4 bases at V and 9 bases at J; junction bases unmatched: 9. CDR3 DNA sequence: TGTGCCAGCAGCCACCGGACAGGGGGCTTTGTTTCACCCCTCCACTTT. It yields the protein CASSHRTGGFVSPLHF. Combining the CDR3 with reference TRBV5-5 and TRBJ1-6 gives the whole variable domain DAGVTQSPTHLIKTRGQQVTLRCSPISGHKSVSWYQQVLGQGPQFIFQYYEKEERGRGNFPDRFSARQFPNYSSELNVNALLLGDSALYLCASSHRTGGFVSPLHFGNGTRLTVT.

This clonotype was seen more than once but under ten times. The chain joins TRBV20-1 to TRBJ2-1; 10 bases agree with TRBD2. Germline CDR1 is DFQATT and CDR2 is SNEGSKA (reference sequence). The ends lost 2 bases at V and 6 bases at J; junction bases unmatched: 16. The CDR3 length is 18 residues. The CDR3 is CSARTGLAWTGAANEQFF. Here the CDR3 DNA reads TGCAGTGCTAGAACGGGACTAGCGTGGACGGGGGCGGCCAATGAGCAGTTCTTC.

The rearrangement joins TRBV20-1 to TRBJ2-1; 8 bases are a match to TRBD2. Germline lookup yields CDR1 DFQATT and CDR2 SNEGSKA (reference sequence). The CDR3 has 18 amino acids. Germline trimming cut 3 bases from V and 1 base from J; bases unmatched to any gene: 14. The CDR3 loop reads CSASQLKNTSGSYNEQFF. CDR3 coding DNA: TGCAGTGCTAGCCAACTTAAAAATACTAGCGGATCCTACAATGAGCAGTTCTTC.

This clonotype came up many times. This chain connects TRBV5-3 to TRBJ1-6, with 10 bases matching TRBD1. TRBV5-3 is filed as an ORF, its function uncertain. V lost 4 bases to trimming and J lost 1 base; unmatched junction nucleotides: 11. This CDR3 has 19 amino acids. The CDR3 DNA follows: TGTGCCAGAAGCCTGCCGGGACAGGGGCCTGGGTCCTATAATTCACCCCTCCACTTT. Its translation is CARSLPGQGPGSYNSPLHF.

In its sample, this clonotype was seen many times. The chain combines TRBV20-1 with TRBJ2-3; tentative D call: TRBD2 (7 bases). The germline V gene encodes CDR1 DFQATT and CDR2 SNEGSKA (reference sequence). CDR3 size: 15 residues. Trimming took 5 bases from V and 4 from J, leaving 19 bases between them. The CDR3 reads CSAGLGGPMSDTQYF. The DNA of the CDR3 is TGCAGTGCTGGCCTCGGGGGGCCGATGTCAGATACGCAGTATTTT.